Reported below is one T cell receptor (beta chain). Original methodology: Cell counts per sample came from amplifying reference gene primers. Profiled with immunoSEQ multiplex PCR; TCRdb holds only in-frame clones, not every one. The V and J calls and the clone size are those of that table, but D and trimming were determined from the DNA. The sample holds 150,000 to 250,000 clones, about 95% seen once. The data belong to a study of blood T cell repertoires in COVID-19. Study-wide background: Spain, Italy and the United States supplied samples that represented acute and convalescent COVID-19. Sources were T cells, B-cell-depleted T cells, or PBMCs; the material itself was cDNA or gDNA.

Seattle participants joined during active infection and were tracked over time. The CDR3 covers 11 residues. CDR1 is DFQATT and CDR2 is SNEGSKA in the germline V gene (reference sequence). V lost 7 bases and J lost 8, with 14 bases in between. The chain couples TRBV20-1 to TRBJ1-1; perhaps TRBD1 as D (5 bases). The clonotype was recovered from a young man with COVID-19, enrolled during active disease. Specimen: peripheral blood. As DNA, the CDR3 is TGCAGTGTCGGCAGGGCGCGCGAAGCTTTCTTT. The encoded protein is CSVGRAREAFF.